This TCR beta chain was retrieved from a study of T cell responses to AZD1222 COVID-19 vaccine. Study-wide background: Recipients boosted at about 4 weeks or about 12 weeks are pooled.

The CDR3 is 16 residues long. With 7 bases clipped from V and 3 bases from J, the junction kept 10 bases outside the gene matches. Germline-derived CDR1 and CDR2 are MGHRA and YSYEKL. This clone appeared once. Its antigen is currently unknown. TCRdb keeps only in-frame clones here, not all; method: immunoSEQ multiplex PCR. The sample has 90,000 to 120,000 clones, around 92% seen once. Study-wide findings and caveats: Across spike, vaccine-associated CD4 TCRs were found, dominant at 160-218 and 743-854.

The sequenced sample was peripheral blood, obtained on day 0 of AZD1222 vaccination. V usage is TRBV4-1 and J usage is TRBJ2-1; 9 positions match TRBD1. The receptor was derived from an adult in good health. The CDR3 region has the DNA TGCGCCAGCACTTTATCCCCGGGACAGGGCTACAATGAGCAGTTCTTC. It specifies CASTLSPGQGYNEQFF.